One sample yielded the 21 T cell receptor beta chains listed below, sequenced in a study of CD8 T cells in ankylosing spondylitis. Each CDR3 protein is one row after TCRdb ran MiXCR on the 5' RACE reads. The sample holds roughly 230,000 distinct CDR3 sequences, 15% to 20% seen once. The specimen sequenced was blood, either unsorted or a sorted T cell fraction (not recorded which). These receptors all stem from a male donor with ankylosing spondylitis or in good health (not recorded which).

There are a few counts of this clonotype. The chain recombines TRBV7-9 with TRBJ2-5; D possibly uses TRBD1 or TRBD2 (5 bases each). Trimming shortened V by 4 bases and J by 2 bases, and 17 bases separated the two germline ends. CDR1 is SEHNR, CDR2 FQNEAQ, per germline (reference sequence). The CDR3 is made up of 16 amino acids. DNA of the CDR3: TGTGCCAGCAGCTCGATTTGGGACCCAGGGCAAGAGACCCAGTACTTC. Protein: CASSSIWDPGQETQYF. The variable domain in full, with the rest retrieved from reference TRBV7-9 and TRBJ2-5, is DTGVSQNPRHKITKRGQNVTFRCDPISEHNRLYWYRQTLGQGPEFLTYFQNEAQLEKSRLLSDRFSAERPKGSFSTLEIQRTEQGDSAMYLCASSSIWDPGQETQYFGPGTRLLVL.

The CDR3 is CASSVHPSGSPPYNEQFF. CDR3 in DNA: TGTGCCAGCAGCGTACACCCTAGCGGGAGTCCCCCTTACAATGAGCAGTTCTTC. The chain has TRBV9 and TRBJ2-1; 10 nucleotides agree with TRBD2. The CDR3 has 18 residues. Germline CDR1 is SGDLS and CDR2 is YYNGEE. V lost 1 base and J lost 4; bases outside the gene matches: 11.

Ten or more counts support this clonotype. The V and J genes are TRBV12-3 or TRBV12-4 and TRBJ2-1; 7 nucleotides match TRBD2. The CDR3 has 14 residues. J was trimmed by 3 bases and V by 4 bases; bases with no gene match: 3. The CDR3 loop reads CASSSTSDYNEQFF. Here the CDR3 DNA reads TGTGCCAGCAGTTCCACTAGCGACTACAATGAGCAGTTCTTC.

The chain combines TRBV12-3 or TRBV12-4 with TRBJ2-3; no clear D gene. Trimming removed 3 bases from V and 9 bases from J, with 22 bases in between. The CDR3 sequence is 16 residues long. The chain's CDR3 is CASSFFMSVPRSTQYF. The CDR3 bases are TGTGCCAGCAGTTTTTTCATGTCGGTCCCTCGGTCGACGCAGTATTTT.

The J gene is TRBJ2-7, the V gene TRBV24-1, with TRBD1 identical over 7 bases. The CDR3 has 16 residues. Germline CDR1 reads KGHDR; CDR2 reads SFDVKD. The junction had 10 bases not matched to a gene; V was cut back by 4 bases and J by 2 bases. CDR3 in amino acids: CATSDPRRDSTYEQYF. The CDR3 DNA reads TGTGCCACCAGTGACCCTCGCCGGGACAGCACCTACGAGCAGTACTTC.

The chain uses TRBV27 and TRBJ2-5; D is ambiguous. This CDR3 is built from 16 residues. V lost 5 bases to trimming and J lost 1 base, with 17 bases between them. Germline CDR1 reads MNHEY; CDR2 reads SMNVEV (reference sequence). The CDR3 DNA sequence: TGTGCCAGCAGTCCCACCCCCGCTGCCAGCCAAGAGACCCAGTACTTC. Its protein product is CASSPTPAASQETQYF.

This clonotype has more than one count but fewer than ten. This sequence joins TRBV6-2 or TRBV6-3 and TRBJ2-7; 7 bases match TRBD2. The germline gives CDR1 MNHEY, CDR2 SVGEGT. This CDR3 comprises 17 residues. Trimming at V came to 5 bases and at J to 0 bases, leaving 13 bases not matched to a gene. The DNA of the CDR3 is TGTGCCAGCAGTCAGAACGCCCGGGACTACCTCTCCTACGAGCAGTACTTC. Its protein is CASSQNARDYLSYEQYF.

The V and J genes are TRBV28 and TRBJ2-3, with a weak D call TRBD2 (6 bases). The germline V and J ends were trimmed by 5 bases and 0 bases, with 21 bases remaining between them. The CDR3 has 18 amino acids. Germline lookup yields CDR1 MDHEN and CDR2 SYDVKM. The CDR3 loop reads CASSPSGEFYLSTDTQYF. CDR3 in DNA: TGTGCCAGCAGTCCCTCGGGGGAGTTCTACCTTAGCACAGATACGCAGTATTTT. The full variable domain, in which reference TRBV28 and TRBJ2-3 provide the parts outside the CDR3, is DVKVTQSSRYLVKRTGEKVFLECVQDMDHENMFWYRQDPGLGLRLIYFSYDVKMKEKGDIPEGYSVSREKKERFSLILESASTNQTSMYLCASSPSGEFYLSTDTQYFGPGTRLTVL.

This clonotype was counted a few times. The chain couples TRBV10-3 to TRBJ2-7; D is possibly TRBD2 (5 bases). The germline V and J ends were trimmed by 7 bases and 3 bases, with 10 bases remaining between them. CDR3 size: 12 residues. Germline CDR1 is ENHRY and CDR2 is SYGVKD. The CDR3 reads CAIMRENYEQYF. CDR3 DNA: TGTGCCATCATGAGGGAAAACTACGAGCAGTACTTC.

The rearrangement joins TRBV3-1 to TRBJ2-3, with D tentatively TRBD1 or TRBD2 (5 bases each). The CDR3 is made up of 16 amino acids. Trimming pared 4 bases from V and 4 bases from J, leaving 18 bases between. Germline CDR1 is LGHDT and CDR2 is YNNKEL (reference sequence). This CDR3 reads CASSPRGTSGADTQYF. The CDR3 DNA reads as TGTGCCAGCAGCCCCCGGGGCACGTCGGGCGCAGATACGCAGTATTTT.

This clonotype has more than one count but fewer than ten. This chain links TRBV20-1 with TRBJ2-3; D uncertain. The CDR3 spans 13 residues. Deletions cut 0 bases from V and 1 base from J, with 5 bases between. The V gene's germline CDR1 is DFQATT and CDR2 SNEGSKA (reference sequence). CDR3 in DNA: TGCAGTGCTAGAGAGTCGGGCACAGATACGCAGTATTTT. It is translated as CSARESGTDTQYF.

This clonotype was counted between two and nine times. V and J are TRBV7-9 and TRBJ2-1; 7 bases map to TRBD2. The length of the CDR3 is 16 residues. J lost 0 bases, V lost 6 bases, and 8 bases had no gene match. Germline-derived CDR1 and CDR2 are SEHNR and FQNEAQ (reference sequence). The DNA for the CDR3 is TGTGCCAGCAGAGGTAGCGGGTGGAGCTCCTACAATGAGCAGTTCTTC. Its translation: CASRGSGWSSYNEQFF.

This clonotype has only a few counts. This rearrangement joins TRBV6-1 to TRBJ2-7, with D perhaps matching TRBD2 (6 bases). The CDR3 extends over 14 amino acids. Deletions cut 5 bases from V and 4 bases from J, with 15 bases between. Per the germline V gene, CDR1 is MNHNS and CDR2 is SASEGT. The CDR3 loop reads CASSPRDGVYEQYF. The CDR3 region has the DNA TGTGCCAGCAGTCCGCGGGATGGGGTTTACGAGCAGTACTTC.

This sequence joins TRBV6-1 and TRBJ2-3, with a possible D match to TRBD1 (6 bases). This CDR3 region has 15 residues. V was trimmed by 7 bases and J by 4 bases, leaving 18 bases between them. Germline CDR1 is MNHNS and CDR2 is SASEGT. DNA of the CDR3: TGTGCCAGCACCTGGGGGCGCGGAGGCCCAGATACGCAGTATTTT. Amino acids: CASTWGRGGPDTQYF.

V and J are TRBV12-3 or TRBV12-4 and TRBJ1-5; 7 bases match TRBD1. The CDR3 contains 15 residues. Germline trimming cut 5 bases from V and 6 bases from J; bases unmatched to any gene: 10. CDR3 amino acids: CASSEQGTMGQPQHF. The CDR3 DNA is TGTGCCAGCAGTGAACAGGGGACTATGGGTCAGCCCCAGCATTTT.

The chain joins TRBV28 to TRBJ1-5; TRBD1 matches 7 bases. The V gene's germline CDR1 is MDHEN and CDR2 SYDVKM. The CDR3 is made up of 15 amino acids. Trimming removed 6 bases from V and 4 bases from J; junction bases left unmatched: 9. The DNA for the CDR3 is TGTGCCAGCAGCCCCGACAGGGAGGGGAATCAGCCCCAGCATTTT. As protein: CASSPDREGNQPQHF.

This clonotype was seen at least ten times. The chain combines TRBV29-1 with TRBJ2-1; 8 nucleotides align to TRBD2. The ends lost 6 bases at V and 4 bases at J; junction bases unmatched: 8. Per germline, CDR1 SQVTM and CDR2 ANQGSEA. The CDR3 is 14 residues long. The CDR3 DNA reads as TGCAGCGTCAGGGGACTAGGAGAGTACAATGAGCAGTTCTTC. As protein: CSVRGLGEYNEQFF.

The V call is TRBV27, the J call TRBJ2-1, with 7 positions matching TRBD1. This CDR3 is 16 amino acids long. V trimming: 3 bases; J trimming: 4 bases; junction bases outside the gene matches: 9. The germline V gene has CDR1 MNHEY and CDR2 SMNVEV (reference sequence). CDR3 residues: CASSLIDRAFYNEQFF. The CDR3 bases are TGTGCCAGCAGTTTGATTGACAGGGCCTTTTACAATGAGCAGTTCTTC.

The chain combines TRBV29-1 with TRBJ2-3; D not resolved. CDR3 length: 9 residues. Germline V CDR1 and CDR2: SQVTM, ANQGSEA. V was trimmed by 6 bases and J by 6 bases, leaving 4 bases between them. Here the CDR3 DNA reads TGCAGCGTGACGGATACGCAGTATTTT. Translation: CSVTDTQYF.

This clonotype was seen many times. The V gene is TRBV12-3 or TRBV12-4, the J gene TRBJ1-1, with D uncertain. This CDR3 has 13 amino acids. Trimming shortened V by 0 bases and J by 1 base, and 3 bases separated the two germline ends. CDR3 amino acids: CASSLAQNTEAFF. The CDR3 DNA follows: TGTGCCAGCAGTTTAGCCCAGAACACTGAAGCTTTCTTT.

The CDR3 nucleotides read TGCGCCAGCAGTGACGCGCTAGCGGTTCGTGAGCAGTTCTTC. Translating gives CASSDALAVREQFF. The rearrangement joins TRBV10-1 to TRBJ2-1; 7 nucleotides match TRBD2. CDR1 WNHNN and CDR2 SYGVQD come from the germline V gene (reference sequence). This CDR3 is 14 amino acids long. V shed 3 bases and J 9 bases; nucleotides not matched to a gene: 8.